A single sample is the source of the 25 T cell receptor beta chains below, sequenced in a study of blood T cell repertoires in COVID-19. Here immunoSEQ multiplex PCR was the method, and the copy in TCRdb shows in-frame clones only, minus some. The sample contains approximately 63,000 clones, 91% of which appear only once. Sequencing was done on a sample of peripheral blood. All receptors derive from a human donor in a cohort sampled during active COVID-19.

The V gene is TRBV7-6, the J gene TRBJ2-1; 7 bases agree with TRBD1. V dropped 7 bases and J dropped 5; count of bases not matched to a gene: 11. Germline CDR1 is SGHVS and CDR2 is FNYEAQ. This CDR3 has 15 residues. CDR3 loop: CASTQGVFLNNEQFF. The DNA for the CDR3 is TGTGCCAGCACCCAGGGGGTATTCCTTAACAATGAGCAGTTCTTC.

This clone appeared once. This chain joins TRBV28 and TRBJ2-1; 11 nucleotides line up with TRBD2. V was clipped by 8 bases and J by 4 bases; unmatched bases: 10. Germline V CDR1 and CDR2: MDHEN, SYDVKM. The CDR3 spans 16 residues. The CDR3 region is CASYPLAGGDYNEQFF. Here the CDR3 DNA reads TGTGCCAGCTATCCCTTAGCGGGAGGGGATTACAATGAGCAGTTCTTC.

The CDR3 DNA reads TGTGCCAGCAGCCCACTCGGGGGGAGCACAGATACGCAGTATTTT. This translates into CASSPLGGSTDTQYF. J is TRBJ2-3 and V is TRBV11-2, with 7 bases fitting TRBD2. The CDR3 length is 15 residues. The germline CDR1 and CDR2 sequences are SGHAT and FQNNGV. The V segment lost 5 bases and the J segment 0 bases; nucleotides outside the gene matches: 5.

The chain uses TRBV5-1 and TRBJ1-1, with TRBD1 matching over 7 bases. This CDR3 is 14 amino acids long. Germline CDR1 reads SGHRS; CDR2 reads YFSETQ. The V and J ends lost 2 bases and 1 base, in that order; junction bases with no gene match: 2. Written as DNA, the CDR3 is TGCGCCAGCAGCTTCAGGACAGGGAACACTGAAGCTTTCTTT. Protein: CASSFRTGNTEAFF.

This sequence joins TRBV19 and TRBJ2-3; possible D gene TRBD1, 7 bases. The CDR3 sequence is 14 residues long. Between the trimmed V and J ends, which lost 7 bases and 0 bases, there was a span of 11 bases. Germline values: CDR1 LNHDA, CDR2 SQIVND (reference sequence). CDR3 in amino acids: CASTRGTSTDTQYF. The DNA of the CDR3 is TGTGCCAGTACCAGGGGGACTAGCACAGATACGCAGTATTTT.

The J gene is TRBJ2-3, the V gene TRBV30; TRBD2 matches 13 bases. The J segment lost 6 bases and the V segment lost 4 bases, leaving 13 bases of the junction unmatched. This CDR3 region has 17 residues. Per germline, CDR1 GTSNPN and CDR2 SVGIG (reference sequence). CDR3 coding DNA: TGTGCCTGGACCCCTTCCGGGACTAGCGGGGTTGGGGATACGCAGTATTTT. Translated: CAWTPSGTSGVGDTQYF.

This chain connects TRBV14 to TRBJ1-4; possible D gene TRBD1, 5 bases. Germline values: CDR1 SGHDN, CDR2 FVKESK. The CDR3 spans 16 residues. V was clipped by 5 bases and J by 4 bases, with 17 bases between them. CDR3 region: CASSSSGLHFNEKLFF. CDR3 sequence (DNA): TGTGCCAGCAGCTCTTCAGGGTTACACTTTAATGAAAAACTGTTTTTT. The full variable domain, rest sourced from reference TRBV14 and TRBJ1-4, is EAGVTQFPSHSVIEKGQTVTLRCDPISGHDNLYWYRRVMGKEIKFLLHFVKESKQDESGMPNNRFLAERTGGTYSTLKVQPAELEDSGVYFCASSSSGLHFNEKLFFGSGTQLSVL.

The chain joins TRBV7-8 to TRBJ2-3, with 8 bases aligning to TRBD2. The V segment lost 3 bases and the J segment 2 bases; nucleotides outside the gene matches: 10. Germline V lookup: CDR1 SGHVS, CDR2 FQNEAQ. The CDR3 sequence is 17 residues long. The DNA for the CDR3 is TGTGCCAGCAGCTTGGGAAATAGCGGGGATAACACAGATACGCAGTATTTT. This gives the protein CASSLGNSGDNTDTQYF.

This chain connects TRBV2 to TRBJ2-1; D is possibly TRBD2 (5 bases). The germline CDR1 and CDR2 sequences are SNHLY and FYNNEI. The V end was cut by 3 bases, the J end by 9 bases, with 15 bases between. The CDR3 totals 14 residues. CDR3 DNA: TGTGCCAGCAGTGAGGAGGTTAGCGTCAGTGAGCAGTTCTTC. This translates into CASSEEVSVSEQFF.

The chain links TRBV7-9 to TRBJ1-2; a possible D gene is TRBD1 (6 bases). Trimming took off 5 bases at V and 10 bases at J, with 17 bases between the two ends. The CDR3 loop spans 13 amino acids. The germline V gene has CDR1 SEHNR and CDR2 FQNEAQ (reference sequence). This CDR3 is CASSLTGFNDYTF. The CDR3 DNA reads as TGTGCCAGCAGCCTGACAGGTTTTAATGACTACACCTTC.

The chain recombines TRBV4-3 with TRBJ2-3, with 7 bases lining up with TRBD1. The CDR3 runs to 16 residues. J gave up 3 bases and V 4 bases, and 10 bases lay outside the gene matches. CDR1 is LGHNA, CDR2 YSLEER, per germline. The DNA of the CDR3 is TGCGCCAGCAGCCGTACCACAGGGGATGTAACAGATACGCAGTATTTT. It translates to CASSRTTGDVTDTQYF.

The gene calls are TRBV4-1 and TRBJ2-7; 8 bases align to TRBD1. Germline trimming cut 4 bases from V and 1 base from J; bases unmatched to any gene: 18. CDR3 length equals 19 residues. Germline V gene sequence: CDR1 MGHRA, CDR2 YSYEKL. The CDR3 coding sequence is TGCGCCAGCAGCCCGTTCCTCGACAGGGGCAAACGGTTATCCTACGAGCAGTACTTC. Translating it yields CASSPFLDRGKRLSYEQYF.

This chain links TRBV3-1 (or the pseudogene TRBV3-2) with TRBJ1-6; no reliable D call. Trimming left V 4 bases short and J 0 bases short, with 7 bases between. This CDR3 contains 15 residues. Germline CDR1 is LGHDT and CDR2 is YNNKEL (reference sequence). Written as DNA, the CDR3 is TGTGCCAGCAGCCCCGAGGGCTCCTATAATTCACCCCTCCACTTT. It yields the protein CASSPEGSYNSPLHF.

This chain uses TRBV27 with TRBJ2-7, with 10 nucleotides matching TRBD2. The germline CDR1 and CDR2 sequences are MNHEY and SMNVEV (reference sequence). The CDR3 extends over 14 amino acids. V lost 5 bases and J lost 7; bases outside the gene matches: 8. Here the CDR3 DNA reads TGTGCCAGCAGTAGCGGGAGGGGTGCTGTGGAGCAGTACTTC. The encoded protein is CASSSGRGAVEQYF.

In this sample, this clone is medium-sized. The V and J genes are TRBV3-1 (or the pseudogene TRBV3-2) and TRBJ2-7; TRBD1 aligns across 8 bases. V was clipped by 1 base and J by 5 bases; unmatched bases: 16. The CDR3 consists of 18 residues. Germline lookup yields CDR1 LGHDT and CDR2 YNNKEL (reference sequence). The CDR3: CASSQVHPGQGISDEQYF. The CDR3 DNA is TGTGCCAGCAGCCAAGTTCATCCCGGACAGGGAATTTCCGACGAGCAGTACTTC.

This chain links TRBV6-6 with TRBJ2-1; 8 bases line up with TRBD2. The V gene end was trimmed by 5 bases and the J gene end by 2 bases; junction bases not matched to a gene: 8. Germline V gene sequence: CDR1 MNHNY, CDR2 SVGAGI (reference sequence). The CDR3 totals 16 residues. CDR3 region: CASSQALAATYNEQFF. CDR3 DNA sequence: TGTGCCAGCAGTCAGGCACTAGCGGCCACCTACAATGAGCAGTTCTTC.

J is TRBJ2-2 and V is TRBV5-8; weak D call: TRBD2 (6 bases). Germline lookup yields CDR1 SGHTS and CDR2 YDEGEE. The CDR3 spans 18 residues. Trimming took 0 bases from V and 0 from J, leaving 15 bases between them. The CDR3 sequence is CASSLASWGDSNTGELFF. Written as DNA, the CDR3 is TGTGCCAGCAGCTTGGCTTCCTGGGGGGATTCGAACACCGGGGAGCTGTTTTTT. The whole variable domain, filled in from reference TRBV5-8 and TRBJ2-2, reads EAGVTQSPTHLIKTRGQQATLRCSPISGHTSVYWYQQALGLGLQFLLWYDEGEERNRGNFPPRFSGRQFPNYSSELNVNALELEDSALYLCASSLASWGDSNTGELFFGEGSRLTVL.

J is TRBJ2-7 and V is TRBV6-2 or TRBV6-3, with TRBD2 matching 11 bases. The junction had 9 bases not matched to a gene; V was cut back by 6 bases and J by 5 bases. The CDR3 consists of 15 residues. Germline CDR1 and CDR2: MNHEY and SVGEGT. The CDR3 loop reads CASSERTSGFNEQYF. CDR3 bases: TGTGCCAGCAGCGAGAGGACTAGCGGGTTCAACGAGCAGTACTTC.

V usage is TRBV28 and J usage is TRBJ2-1, with 11 bases fitting TRBD2. Germline V gene data show CDR1 as MDHEN and CDR2 as SYDVKM. Unmatched junction bases numbered 5, after V lost 2 bases and J lost 5 bases. The length of the CDR3 is 16 residues. CDR3 region: CASSLPGLADDNEQFF. CDR3 DNA: TGTGCCAGCAGTTTACCGGGACTAGCGGATGACAATGAGCAGTTCTTC.

The chain couples TRBV6-5 to TRBJ2-5; TRBD1 might be the D (6 bases). Trimming left V 2 bases short and J 2 bases short, with 12 bases between. Germline V gene lookup returns CDR1 MNHEY and CDR2 SVGAGI. The CDR3 runs to 15 residues. Written as DNA, the CDR3 is TGTGCCAGCAGTTACGGGGGCGCCGTTCAAGAGACCCAGTACTTC. The encoded protein is CASSYGGAVQETQYF.

This chain joins TRBV18 and TRBJ2-7; D may be TRBD2 (6 bases). The germline V and J ends were trimmed by 2 bases and 6 bases, with 8 bases remaining between them. The V gene's germline CDR1 is KGHSH and CDR2 LQKENI. The CDR3 consists of 12 residues. The CDR3 sequence is CASSPAGTEQYF. The CDR3 bases are TGTGCCAGCTCACCAGCGGGGACCGAGCAGTACTTC.

The chain is built from TRBV6-2 or TRBV6-3 and TRBJ2-4, with no clear D. With 4 bases removed from V and 0 bases from J, the gap between germline ends came to 10 bases. Germline values: CDR1 MNHEY, CDR2 SVGEGT. The CDR3 is 15 amino acids. The CDR3 protein is CASSSRAEAKNIQYF. Here the CDR3 DNA reads TGTGCCAGCAGTTCACGAGCCGAAGCCAAAAACATTCAGTACTTC.

The chain joins TRBV7-9 to TRBJ1-3; D gene unclear. The V gene's germline CDR1 is SEHNR and CDR2 FQNEAQ (reference sequence). V was pared by 2 bases and J by 4 bases, with 9 bases between. The CDR3 spans 14 residues. DNA for the CDR3: TGTGCCAGCAGCTTAAAGGGAGGCGGAAACACCATATATTTT. Protein product: CASSLKGGGNTIYF.

The sample holds a few counts of this clone. The chain links TRBV27 to TRBJ2-5, with 10 bases lining up with TRBD1. The trim removed 6 bases at V and 0 bases at J, leaving 10 bases unmatched. Germline V gene lookup returns CDR1 MNHEY and CDR2 SMNVEV (reference sequence). The CDR3 has 17 residues. The CDR3 is CASRALPGQGYQETQYF. The CDR3 DNA is TGTGCCAGCAGAGCCCTGCCGGGACAGGGGTACCAAGAGACCCAGTACTTC.

The V call is TRBV19, the J call TRBJ2-5; TRBD2 is a possible D gene (6 bases). The germline V gene encodes CDR1 LNHDA and CDR2 SQIVND (reference sequence). This CDR3 spans 14 amino acids. With 5 bases removed from V and 5 bases from J, the gap between germline ends came to 15 bases. This CDR3 reads CASSEGLGGETQYF. CDR3 bases: TGTGCCAGTAGTGAGGGACTGGGGGGTGAGACCCAGTACTTC. Drawing the rest from reference TRBV19 and TRBJ2-5, the complete variable domain is DGGITQSPKYLFRKEGQNVTLSCEQNLNHDAMYWYRQDPGQGLRLIYYSQIVNDFQKGDIAEGYSVSREKKESFPLTVTSAQKNPTAFYLCASSEGLGGETQYFGPGTRLLVL.